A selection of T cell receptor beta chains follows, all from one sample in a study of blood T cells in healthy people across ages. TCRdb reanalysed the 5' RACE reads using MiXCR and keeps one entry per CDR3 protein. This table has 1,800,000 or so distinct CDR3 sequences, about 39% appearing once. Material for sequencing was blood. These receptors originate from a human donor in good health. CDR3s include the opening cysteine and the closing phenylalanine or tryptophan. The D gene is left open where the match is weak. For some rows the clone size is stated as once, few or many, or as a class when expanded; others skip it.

CDR3aa: CASSLPQGAGEQYF
CDR3nt: TGTGCCAGCAGTTTGCCCCAGGGGGCGGGCGAGCAGTACTTC
d_gene: TRBD1
v_gene: TRBV28
len: 14
abundance: NA
j_gene: TRBJ2-7

CDR3aa: CASSEVPMVIQETQYF
CDR3nt: TGTGCCAGCAGTGAAGTCCCAATGGTCATACAAGAGACCCAGTACTTC
d_gene: NA
v_gene: TRBV2
len: 16
abundance: NA
j_gene: TRBJ2-5

CDR3aa: CASQMSGNQPQHF
CDR3nt: TGTGCCAGCCAGATGTCGGGCAATCAGCCCCAGCATTTT
d_gene: NA
v_gene: TRBV2
len: 13
abundance: many
j_gene: TRBJ1-5

CDR3aa: CASSPLGPEQFF
CDR3nt: TGTGCCAGCAGTCCCCTCGGGCCCGAGCAGTTCTTC
d_gene: NA
v_gene: TRBV28
len: 12
abundance: few
j_gene: TRBJ2-1

CDR3aa: CASSLGVQGRDYNEQFF
CDR3nt: TGTGCCAGCAGTTTAGGAGTACAAGGGAGGGACTACAATGAGCAGTTCTTC
d_gene: TRBD2
v_gene: TRBV12-3/TRBV12-4
len: 17
abundance: NA
j_gene: TRBJ2-1

CDR3aa: CATSDPDSMRVYF
CDR3nt: TGTGCCACCAGTGATCCGGACAGTATGAGAGTGTACTTC
d_gene: NA
v_gene: TRBV24-1
len: 13
abundance: NA
j_gene: TRBJ2-4

CDR3aa: CASSVPGHQETQYF
CDR3nt: TGTGCCAGCAGTGTTCCGGGACACCAAGAGACCCAGTACTTC
d_gene: NA
v_gene: TRBV28
len: 14
abundance: few
j_gene: TRBJ2-5

CDR3aa: CASSWLAGHGETQYF
CDR3nt: TGTGCCAGCAGTTGGCTAGCGGGACATGGGGAGACCCAGTACTTC
d_gene: TRBD2
v_gene: TRBV12-3/TRBV12-4
len: 15
abundance: few
j_gene: TRBJ2-5

CDR3aa: CASSGQGEANYGYTF
CDR3nt: TGTGCCAGCAGTGGACAAGGAGAAGCTAACTATGGCTACACCTTC
d_gene: NA
v_gene: TRBV6-6
len: 15
abundance: NA
j_gene: TRBJ1-2

CDR3aa: CASSLSTLEAFF
CDR3nt: TGTGCCAGCAGCTTATCAACTCTTGAAGCGTTCTTT
d_gene: NA
v_gene: TRBV7-8
len: 12
abundance: NA
j_gene: TRBJ1-1

CDR3aa: CASSSRLAGGPSGKNIQYF
CDR3nt: TGTGCCAGCAGTTCCCGTCTAGCGGGGGGGCCGTCTGGAAAAAACATTCAGTACTTC
d_gene: TRBD2
v_gene: TRBV28
len: 19
abundance: NA
j_gene: TRBJ2-4

CDR3aa: CASSFQGLTNEKLFF
CDR3nt: TGTGCCAGCAGTTTTCAGGGTTTGACTAATGAAAAACTGTTTTTT
d_gene: NA
v_gene: TRBV12-3/TRBV12-4
len: 15
abundance: few
j_gene: TRBJ1-4

CDR3aa: CASTYYTGDYGYTF
CDR3nt: TGTGCCAGCACCTACTACACAGGGGACTATGGCTACACCTTC
d_gene: TRBD1
v_gene: TRBV7-9
len: 14
abundance: few
j_gene: TRBJ1-2

CDR3aa: CSARGPEQGATYNEQFF
CDR3nt: TGCAGTGCTAGGGGCCCGGAACAGGGGGCAACCTACAATGAGCAGTTCTTC
d_gene: TRBD1
v_gene: TRBV20-1
len: 17
abundance: few
j_gene: TRBJ2-1

CDR3aa: CASSHGGQVYKQYF
CDR3nt: TGTGCCAGCAGTCACGGGGGACAGGTATACAAGCAGTACTTC
d_gene: TRBD1
v_gene: TRBV27
len: 14
abundance: NA
j_gene: TRBJ2-4

CDR3aa: CSAPLRGINEQYF
CDR3nt: TGCAGTGCCCCTTTAAGAGGAATCAATGAGCAGTACTTC
d_gene: NA
v_gene: TRBV20-1
len: 13
abundance: once
j_gene: TRBJ2-4

CDR3aa: CASSQPELADEQYF
CDR3nt: TGCGCCAGCAGCCAACCGGAACTAGCAGACGAGCAGTACTTC
d_gene: NA
v_gene: TRBV4-1
len: 14
abundance: few
j_gene: TRBJ2-7

CDR3aa: CASSPGAGGLYNEQFF
CDR3nt: TGTGCCAGCAGCCCCGGGGCAGGGGGACTTTACAATGAGCAGTTCTTC
d_gene: NA
v_gene: TRBV11-1
len: 16
abundance: NA
j_gene: TRBJ2-1

CDR3aa: CASSWAGLNTEAFF
CDR3nt: TGCGCCAGCAGCTGGGCCGGATTGAACACTGAAGCTTTCTTT
d_gene: NA
v_gene: TRBV5-1
len: 14
abundance: NA
j_gene: TRBJ1-1

CDR3aa: CASSIGLRGAGTEAFF
CDR3nt: TGTGCCAGTAGTATAGGGCTTAGGGGCGCAGGAACTGAAGCTTTCTTT
d_gene: NA
v_gene: TRBV19
len: 16
abundance: NA
j_gene: TRBJ1-1

CDR3aa: CSVEIGVNYGYTF
CDR3nt: TGCAGCGTTGAGATCGGGGTTAACTATGGCTACACTTTC
d_gene: NA
v_gene: TRBV29-1
len: 13
abundance: few
j_gene: TRBJ1-2

CDR3aa: CASRPRGYSYGYTF
CDR3nt: TGTGCCAGTAGACCAAGGGGGTACTCCTACGGCTACACCTTC
d_gene: NA
v_gene: TRBV19
len: 14
abundance: NA
j_gene: TRBJ1-2

CDR3aa: CASRSTGTVTDTQYF
CDR3nt: TGTGCCAGCAGATCGACAGGGACAGTCACAGATACGCAGTATTTT
d_gene: TRBD1
v_gene: TRBV6-1
len: 15
abundance: NA
j_gene: TRBJ2-3

CDR3aa: CASSVGGIDEQFF
CDR3nt: TGTGCCAGCAGCGTAGGGGGCATAGATGAGCAGTTCTTC
d_gene: NA
v_gene: TRBV9
len: 13
abundance: NA
j_gene: TRBJ2-1

CDR3aa: CASSSGGFALMNTEAFF
CDR3nt: TGCGCCAGCAGCTCCGGAGGGTTCGCCCTCATGAACACTGAAGCTTTCTTT
d_gene: NA
v_gene: TRBV5-1
len: 17
abundance: NA
j_gene: TRBJ1-1

CDR3aa: CAIWPDRGDTGELFF
CDR3nt: TGTGCCATCTGGCCGGACAGGGGGGACACCGGGGAGCTGTTTTTT
d_gene: TRBD1
v_gene: TRBV10-3
len: 15
abundance: once
j_gene: TRBJ2-2

CDR3aa: CACRQPDRACEQYF
CDR3nt: TGCGCCTGCAGGCAACCGGACAGGGCCTGCGAGCAGTACTTC
d_gene: TRBD1
v_gene: TRBV5-1
len: 14
abundance: few
j_gene: TRBJ2-7

CDR3aa: CASRGGNADTQYF
CDR3nt: TGTGCCAGCAGGGGAGGGAACGCAGATACGCAGTATTTT
d_gene: TRBD2
v_gene: TRBV7-2
len: 13
abundance: NA
j_gene: TRBJ2-3

CDR3aa: CASSQALGSSYGYTF
CDR3nt: TGTGCCAGCAGCCAGGCATTGGGGTCTAGCTATGGCTACACCTTC
d_gene: NA
v_gene: TRBV3-1
len: 15
abundance: NA
j_gene: TRBJ1-2

CDR3aa: CSAGDGGAGEQFF
CDR3nt: TGCAGTGCTGGGGACGGGGGGGCTGGTGAGCAGTTCTTC
d_gene: TRBD2
v_gene: TRBV20-1
len: 13
abundance: NA
j_gene: TRBJ2-1

CDR3aa: CASSEFGGQYEQYF
CDR3nt: TGTGCCAGCAGTGAATTCGGGGGGCAGTACGAGCAGTACTTC
d_gene: NA
v_gene: TRBV25-1
len: 14
abundance: NA
j_gene: TRBJ2-7